This T cell receptor (beta chain) was recovered during a study of cytomegalovirus exposure and HLA in healthy donors. The CDR3 runs to 14 residues. J lost 5 bases, V lost 3 bases, and 6 bases had no gene match. CDR1 and CDR2 from the germline V gene are LNHDA and SQIVND (reference sequence). The study, taken as a whole, reports: In an earlier analysis, in some 500 donors, most V segments appeared productive either ~87% or ~30% of the time. The analysis excluded some indistinguishable V segments, including TRBV6-2 and TRBV6-3. Researchers reportedly found TCR beta sequences accurately predicted most subjects' HLA-A and HLA-B alleles. It was 150 to 200 TCR beta chains that were listed as cytomegalovirus-associated.

As concerns this clone: The antigen remains undetermined.

The PCR made use of 60 Vbeta and 13 Jbeta primers. Sequencing was performed with immunoSEQ multiplex PCR; in TCRdb, only in-frame clones are kept and a portion is missing. The sample has under 200,000 clones, around 80% seen once. The rearrangement joins TRBV19 to TRBJ2-5; the match to TRBD2 covers 7 bases. The clonotype comes from a woman between 18 and 30 years old in good health and CMV-seronegative. Specimen: PBMCs. The CDR3 coding sequence is TGTGCCAGTAGTATGGGCGGGAGCGAGGAGACCCAGTACTTC. Translated: CASSMGGSEETQYF.